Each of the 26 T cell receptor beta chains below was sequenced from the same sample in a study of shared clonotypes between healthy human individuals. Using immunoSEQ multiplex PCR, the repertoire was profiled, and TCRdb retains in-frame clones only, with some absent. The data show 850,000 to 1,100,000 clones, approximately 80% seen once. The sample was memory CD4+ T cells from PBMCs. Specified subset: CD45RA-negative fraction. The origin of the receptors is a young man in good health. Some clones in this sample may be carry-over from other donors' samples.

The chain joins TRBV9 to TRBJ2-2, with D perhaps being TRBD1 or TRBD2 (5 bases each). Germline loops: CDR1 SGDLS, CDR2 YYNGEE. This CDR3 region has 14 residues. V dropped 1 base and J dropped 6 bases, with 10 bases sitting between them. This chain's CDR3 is CASSVLGTAGELFF. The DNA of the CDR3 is TGTGCCAGCAGCGTACTAGGGACCGCCGGGGAGCTGTTTTTT. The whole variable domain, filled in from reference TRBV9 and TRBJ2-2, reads DSGVTQTPKHLITATGQRVTLRCSPRSGDLSVYWYQQSLDQGLQFLIQYYNGEERAKGNILERFSAQQFPDLHSELNLSSLELGDSALYFCASSVLGTAGELFFGEGSRLTVL.

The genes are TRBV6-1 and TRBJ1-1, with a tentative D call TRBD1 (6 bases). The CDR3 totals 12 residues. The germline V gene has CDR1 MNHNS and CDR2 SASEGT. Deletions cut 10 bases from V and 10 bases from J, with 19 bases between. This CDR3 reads CANRPQGLGAFF. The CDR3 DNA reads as TGTGCCAACCGACCGCAGGGGTTGGGAGCTTTCTTT.

DNA of the CDR3: TGTGCCAGCAGCCGACAGGGAATAGGAAACACCATATATTTT. Translation gives CASSRQGIGNTIYF. V is TRBV5-6 and J is TRBJ1-3; 7 bases line up with TRBD1. The CDR3 covers 14 residues. CDR1 is SGHDT, CDR2 YYEEEE, per germline. J lost 4 bases, V lost 4 bases, and 5 bases had no gene match.

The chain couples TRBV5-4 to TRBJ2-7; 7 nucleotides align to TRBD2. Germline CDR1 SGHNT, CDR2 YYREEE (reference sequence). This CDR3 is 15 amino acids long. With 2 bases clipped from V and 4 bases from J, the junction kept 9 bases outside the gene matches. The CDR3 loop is CASSFPAGSQYEQYF. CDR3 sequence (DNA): TGTGCCAGCAGCTTCCCAGCGGGGAGTCAGTACGAGCAGTACTTC.

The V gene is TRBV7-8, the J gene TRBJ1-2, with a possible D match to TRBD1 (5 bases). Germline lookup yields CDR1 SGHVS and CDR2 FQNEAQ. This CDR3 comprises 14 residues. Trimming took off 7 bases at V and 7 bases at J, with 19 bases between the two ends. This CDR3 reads CASNPYSLTVGYTF. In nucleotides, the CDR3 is TGTGCCAGCAACCCATATTCATTGACAGTTGGCTACACCTTC.

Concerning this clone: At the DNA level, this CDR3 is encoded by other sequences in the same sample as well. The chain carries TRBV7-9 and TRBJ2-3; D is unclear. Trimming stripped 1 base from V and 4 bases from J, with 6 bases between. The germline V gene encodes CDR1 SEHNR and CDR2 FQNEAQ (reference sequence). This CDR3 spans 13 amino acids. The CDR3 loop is CASSLGSADTQYF. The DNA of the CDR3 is TGTGCCAGCAGCTTAGGTTCAGCAGATACGCAGTATTTT.

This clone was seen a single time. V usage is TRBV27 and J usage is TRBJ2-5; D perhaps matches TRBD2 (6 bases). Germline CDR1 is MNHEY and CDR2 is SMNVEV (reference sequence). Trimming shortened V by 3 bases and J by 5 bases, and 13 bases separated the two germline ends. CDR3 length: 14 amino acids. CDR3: CASSLRDGGETQYF. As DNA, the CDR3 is TGTGCCAGCAGTTTGCGAGACGGAGGGGAGACCCAGTACTTC.

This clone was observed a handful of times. For the CDR3, the DNA is TGTGCCATCAGCTCTCTAGCGGAATCCTACGAGCAGTACTTC. It specifies CAISSLAESYEQYF. The rearrangement joins TRBV10-3 to TRBJ2-7; TRBD2 matches at 7 bases. The germline gives CDR1 ENHRY, CDR2 SYGVKD. V shed 6 bases and J 1 base; nucleotides not matched to a gene: 6. The CDR3 loop spans 14 amino acids.

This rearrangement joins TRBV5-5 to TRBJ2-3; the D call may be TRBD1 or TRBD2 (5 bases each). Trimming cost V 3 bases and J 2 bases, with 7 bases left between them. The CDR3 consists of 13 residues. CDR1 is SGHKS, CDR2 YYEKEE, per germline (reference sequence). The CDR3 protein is CASSSGTTDTQYF. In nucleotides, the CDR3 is TGTGCCAGCAGCTCAGGGACCACAGATACGCAGTATTTT.

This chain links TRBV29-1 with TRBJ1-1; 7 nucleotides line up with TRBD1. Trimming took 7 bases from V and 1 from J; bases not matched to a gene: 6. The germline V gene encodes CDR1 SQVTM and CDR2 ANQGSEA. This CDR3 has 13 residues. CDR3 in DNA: TGCAGCGCCCGCGGACAGGAGAACACTGAAGCTTTCTTT. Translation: CSARGQENTEAFF.

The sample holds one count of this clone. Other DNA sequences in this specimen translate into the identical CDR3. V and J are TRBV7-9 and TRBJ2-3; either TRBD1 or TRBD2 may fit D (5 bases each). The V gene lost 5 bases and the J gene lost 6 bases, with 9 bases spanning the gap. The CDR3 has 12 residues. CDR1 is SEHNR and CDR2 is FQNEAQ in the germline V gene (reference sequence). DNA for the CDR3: TGTGCCAGCAGCCCGAGGGGTGATACGCAGTATTTT. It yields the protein CASSPRGDTQYF.

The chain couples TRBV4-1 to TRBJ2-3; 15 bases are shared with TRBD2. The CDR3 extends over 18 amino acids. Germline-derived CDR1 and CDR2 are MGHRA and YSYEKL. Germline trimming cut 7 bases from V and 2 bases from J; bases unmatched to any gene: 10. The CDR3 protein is CASTPSGLAGGLTDTQYF. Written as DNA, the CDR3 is TGCGCCAGCACCCCATCCGGACTAGCGGGAGGGCTCACAGATACGCAGTATTTT.

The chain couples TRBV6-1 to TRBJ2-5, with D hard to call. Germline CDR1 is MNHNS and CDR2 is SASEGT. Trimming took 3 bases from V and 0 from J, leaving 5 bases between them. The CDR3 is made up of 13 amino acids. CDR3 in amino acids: CASSDNYQETQYF. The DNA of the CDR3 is TGTGCCAGCAGTGATAACTACCAAGAGACCCAGTACTTC.

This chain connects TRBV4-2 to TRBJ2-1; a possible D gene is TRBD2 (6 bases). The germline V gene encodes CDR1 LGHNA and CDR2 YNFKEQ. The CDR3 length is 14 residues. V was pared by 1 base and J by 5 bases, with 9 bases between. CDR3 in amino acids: CASSQGGLHNEQFF. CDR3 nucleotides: TGTGCCAGCAGCCAAGGGGGACTCCACAATGAGCAGTTCTTC.

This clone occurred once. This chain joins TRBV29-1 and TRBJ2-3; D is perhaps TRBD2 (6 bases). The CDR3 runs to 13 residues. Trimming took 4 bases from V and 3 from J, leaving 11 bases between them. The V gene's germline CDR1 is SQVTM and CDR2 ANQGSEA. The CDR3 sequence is CSVAAGRTDTQYF. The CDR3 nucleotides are TGCAGCGTTGCGGCAGGGAGGACAGATACGCAGTATTTT.

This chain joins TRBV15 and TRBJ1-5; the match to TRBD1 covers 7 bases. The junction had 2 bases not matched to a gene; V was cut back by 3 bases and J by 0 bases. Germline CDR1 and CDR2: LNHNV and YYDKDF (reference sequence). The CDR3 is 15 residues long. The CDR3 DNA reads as TGTGCCACCAGCAGGTGGGACAGTAGCAATCAGCCCCAGCATTTT. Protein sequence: CATSRWDSSNQPQHF.

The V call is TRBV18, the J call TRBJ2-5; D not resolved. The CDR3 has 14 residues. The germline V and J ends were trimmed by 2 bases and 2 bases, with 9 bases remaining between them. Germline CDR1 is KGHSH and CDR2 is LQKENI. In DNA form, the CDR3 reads TGTGCCAGCTCACCAACAACAGCTCAAGAGACCCAGTACTTC. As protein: CASSPTTAQETQYF. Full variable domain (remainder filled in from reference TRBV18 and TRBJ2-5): NAGVMQNPRHLVRRRGQEARLRCSPMKGHSHVYWYRQLPEEGLKFMVYLQKENIIDESGMPKERFSAEFPKEGPSILRIQQVVRGDSAAYFCASSPTTAQETQYFGPGTRLLVL.

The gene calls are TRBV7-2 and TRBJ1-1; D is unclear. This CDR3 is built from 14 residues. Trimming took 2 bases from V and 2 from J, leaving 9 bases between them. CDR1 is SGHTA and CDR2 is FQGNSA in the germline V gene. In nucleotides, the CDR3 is TGTGCCAGCAGCTTATCTAGGGTTAACACTGAAGCTTTCTTT. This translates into CASSLSRVNTEAFF.

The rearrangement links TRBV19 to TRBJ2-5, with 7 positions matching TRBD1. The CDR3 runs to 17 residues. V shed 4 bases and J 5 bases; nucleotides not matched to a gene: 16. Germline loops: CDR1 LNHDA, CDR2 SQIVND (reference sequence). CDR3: CASSRGQPDALGETQYF. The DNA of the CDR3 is TGTGCCAGTAGTAGGGGACAGCCAGACGCGCTGGGGGAGACCCAGTACTTC. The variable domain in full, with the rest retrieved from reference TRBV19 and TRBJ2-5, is DGGITQSPKYLFRKEGQNVTLSCEQNLNHDAMYWYRQDPGQGLRLIYYSQIVNDFQKGDIAEGYSVSREKKESFPLTVTSAQKNPTAFYLCASSRGQPDALGETQYFGPGTRLLVL.

CDR3 protein: CASSLGGQGDTGELFF. CDR3 DNA sequence: TGTGCCAGCAGCTTAGGGGGACAGGGGGACACCGGGGAGCTGTTTTTT. The chain carries TRBV7-7 and TRBJ2-2; 11 bases map to TRBD1. The CDR3 runs to 16 residues. CDR1 is SSHAT, CDR2 FNYEAQ, per germline (reference sequence). The V gene end was trimmed by 1 base and the J gene end by 3 bases; junction bases not matched to a gene: 1.

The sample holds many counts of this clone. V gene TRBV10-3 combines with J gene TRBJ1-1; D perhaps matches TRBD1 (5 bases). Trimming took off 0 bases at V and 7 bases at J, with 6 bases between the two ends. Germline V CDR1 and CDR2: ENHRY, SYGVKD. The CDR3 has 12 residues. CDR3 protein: CAISESGGEAFF. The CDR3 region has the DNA TGTGCCATCAGTGAGTCGGGGGGTGAAGCTTTCTTT.

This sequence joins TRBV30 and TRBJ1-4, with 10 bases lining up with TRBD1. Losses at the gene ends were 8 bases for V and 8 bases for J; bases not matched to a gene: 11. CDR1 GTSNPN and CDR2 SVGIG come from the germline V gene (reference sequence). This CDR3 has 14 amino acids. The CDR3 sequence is CAGLDRGVLEKLFF. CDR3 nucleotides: TGTGCCGGCCTGGACAGGGGGGTATTGGAAAAACTGTTTTTT.

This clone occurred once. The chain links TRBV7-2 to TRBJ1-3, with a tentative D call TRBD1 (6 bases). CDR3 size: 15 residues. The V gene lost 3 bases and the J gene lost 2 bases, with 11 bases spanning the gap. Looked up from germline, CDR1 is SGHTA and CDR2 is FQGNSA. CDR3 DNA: TGTGCCAGCAGCTTGCGGGGGCCAACTGGAAACACCATATATTTT. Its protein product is CASSLRGPTGNTIYF.

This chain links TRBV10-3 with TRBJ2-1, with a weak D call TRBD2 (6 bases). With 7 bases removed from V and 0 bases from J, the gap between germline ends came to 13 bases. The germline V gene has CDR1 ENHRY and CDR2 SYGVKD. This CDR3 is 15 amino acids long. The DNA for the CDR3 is TGTGCCATCAAGCCTAGCGCCGACTCCTACAATGAGCAGTTCTTC. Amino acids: CAIKPSADSYNEQFF.

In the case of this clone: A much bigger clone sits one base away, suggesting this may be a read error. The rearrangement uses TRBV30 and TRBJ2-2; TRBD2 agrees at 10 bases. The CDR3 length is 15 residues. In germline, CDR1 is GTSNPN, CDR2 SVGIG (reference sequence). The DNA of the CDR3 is TGTGCCTGGAGTCCGGGACTAGCGAACACCGTGGAGCTGTTTTTT. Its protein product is CAWSPGLANTVELFF.

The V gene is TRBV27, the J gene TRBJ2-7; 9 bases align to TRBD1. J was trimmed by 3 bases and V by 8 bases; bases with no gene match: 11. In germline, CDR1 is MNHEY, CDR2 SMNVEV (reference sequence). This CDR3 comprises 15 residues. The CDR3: CASGLSTGGNYEQYF. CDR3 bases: TGTGCCAGCGGCCTGTCCACAGGGGGCAACTACGAGCAGTACTTC.